The 24 T cell receptor beta chains below were found in one sample sequenced in a study of blood T cell repertoires in COVID-19. Sequencing was performed with immunoSEQ multiplex PCR; in TCRdb, only in-frame clones are kept and a portion is missing. The table has about 170,000 clones, around four fifths seen once. Source material: peripheral blood. Source of these receptors: an older man with acute or convalescent COVID-19.

The rearrangement uses TRBV6-5 and TRBJ1-1; 7 bases align to TRBD1. This CDR3 is built from 13 residues. V lost 5 bases, J lost 7 bases, and 7 bases stayed unmatched. Germline CDR1 MNHEY, CDR2 SVGAGI. The DNA of the CDR3 is TGTGCCAGCAGTCAGACAGGGACGGGTGAAGCTTTCTTT. Translation gives CASSQTGTGEAFF.

The chain has TRBV6-6 and TRBJ1-2; 12 positions agree with TRBD1. The length of the CDR3 is 16 residues. Germline assignment: CDR1 MNHNY and CDR2 SVGAGI (reference sequence). V lost 6 bases and J lost 2; bases outside the gene matches: 7. This CDR3 reads CASSSGTGGGNYGYTF. The CDR3 bases are TGTGCCAGCAGCTCCGGGACAGGGGGCGGGAACTATGGCTACACCTTC.

V is TRBV5-6 and J is TRBJ1-6; 7 bases fit TRBD1. V shed 3 bases, J shed 0 bases, and the junction held 9 bases outside the gene matches. The CDR3 loop spans 18 amino acids. Germline CDR1 is SGHDT and CDR2 is YYEEEE. The CDR3 loop reads CASSSTGTVSSYNSPLHF. The CDR3 DNA sequence: TGTGCCAGCAGCTCAACCGGGACAGTGAGCTCCTATAATTCACCCCTCCACTTT. Drawing the rest from reference TRBV5-6 and TRBJ1-6, the complete variable domain is DAGVTQSPTHLIKTRGQQVTLRCSPKSGHDTVSWYQQALGQGPQFIFQYYEEEERQRGNFPDRFSGHQFPNYSSELNVNALLLGDSALYLCASSSTGTVSSYNSPLHFGNGTRLTVT.

Only a few counts were recorded for this clone. The CDR3 bases are TGCGCCAGCAGCTTGAGCCGAATAGCTAACTATGGCTACACCTTC. This codes for CASSLSRIANYGYTF. The chain combines TRBV5-1 with TRBJ1-2; D is unresolved. The CDR3 length is 15 residues. The germline V gene has CDR1 SGHRS and CDR2 YFSETQ. The V end lost 1 base, the J end lost 0 bases, and 10 bases lay between the germline ends.

The chain couples TRBV5-4 to TRBJ2-7; 15 bases agree with TRBD2. The CDR3 loop spans 16 amino acids. V shed 3 bases, J shed 5 bases, and the junction held 6 bases outside the gene matches. Germline values: CDR1 SGHNT, CDR2 YYREEE (reference sequence). As DNA, the CDR3 is TGTGCCAGCAGCTCGGGACTAGCGGGAGGACTAGACGAGCAGTACTTC. Amino acid sequence: CASSSGLAGGLDEQYF. Together with reference TRBV5-4 and TRBJ2-7, the CDR3 gives the full variable domain: ETGVTQSPTHLIKTRGQQVTLRCSSQSGHNTVSWYQQALGQGPQFIFQYYREEENGRGNFPPRFSGLQFPNYSSELNVNALELDDSALYLCASSSGLAGGLDEQYFGPGTRLTVT.

This chain uses TRBV5-4 with TRBJ2-2; 9 positions agree with TRBD2. With 0 bases clipped from V and 7 bases from J, the junction kept 4 bases outside the gene matches. Per germline, CDR1 SGHNT and CDR2 YYREEE (reference sequence). The CDR3 has 15 amino acids. CDR3 region: CASSLGLAVHGELFF. Written as DNA, the CDR3 is TGTGCCAGCAGCTTGGGACTAGCGGTCCACGGGGAGCTGTTTTTT.

The chain is built from TRBV6-2 or TRBV6-3 and TRBJ2-1; D remains unclear. Germline-derived CDR1 and CDR2 are MNHEY and SVGEGT. This CDR3 is built from 11 residues. The V end lost 6 bases, the J end lost 10 bases, and 10 bases lay between the germline ends. CDR3 region: CASSTIGEQFF. The CDR3, as DNA: TGTGCCAGCAGCACTATCGGAGAGCAGTTCTTC.

The V and J genes are TRBV5-1 and TRBJ1-1; TRBD1 matches at 9 bases. This CDR3 has 20 amino acids. The V segment lost 4 bases and the J segment 5 bases; nucleotides outside the gene matches: 24. Germline CDR1 and CDR2: SGHRS and YFSETQ. The CDR3: CASSQARPGQGSPRGTEAFF. Here the CDR3 DNA reads TGCGCCAGCAGCCAAGCCCGACCGGGACAGGGCTCCCCCCGGGGGACTGAAGCTTTCTTT.

This clone came up once. CDR3 sequence (DNA): TGTGCCAGCAGCTTAGGGCTAGCGGGAGTAGAGACCCAGTACTTC. Translated: CASSLGLAGVETQYF. The rearrangement links TRBV11-2 to TRBJ2-5, with 10 bases lining up with TRBD2. Looked up from germline, CDR1 is SGHAT and CDR2 is FQNNGV. The CDR3 is made up of 15 amino acids. Trimming at V came to 1 base and at J to 4 bases, leaving 3 bases not matched to a gene.

This clone was counted once. CDR3 bases: TGCGCCAGCAGCGATCGACAGGGGGCGCGAGGAAACACCATATATTTT. This encodes CASSDRQGARGNTIYF. The chain links TRBV5-1 to TRBJ1-3; TRBD1 agrees at 10 bases. With 4 bases clipped from V and 4 bases from J, the junction kept 8 bases outside the gene matches. The CDR3 runs 16 residues. CDR1 is SGHRS and CDR2 is YFSETQ in the germline V gene.

The chain has TRBV18 and TRBJ2-4; the D gene is possibly TRBD2 (7 bases). With 3 bases removed from V and 7 bases from J, the gap between germline ends came to 10 bases. The CDR3 sequence is 13 residues long. Germline CDR1 and CDR2: KGHSH and LQKENI. As DNA, the CDR3 is TGTGCCAGCTCACCCGAGGGGGGGAACATTCAGTACTTC. Protein product: CASSPEGGNIQYF. Variable domain in full (rest from reference TRBV18 and TRBJ2-4): NAGVMQNPRHLVRRRGQEARLRCSPMKGHSHVYWYRQLPEEGLKFMVYLQKENIIDESGMPKERFSAEFPKEGPSILRIQQVVRGDSAAYFCASSPEGGNIQYFGAGTRLSVL.

The chain joins TRBV5-1 to TRBJ2-6, with a tentative D call TRBD1 (6 bases). CDR1 SGHRS and CDR2 YFSETQ come from the germline V gene. V lost 1 base and J 0 bases, leaving 11 bases between the germline ends. This CDR3 is built from 17 residues. CDR3 region: CASSLTGMISGANVLTF. CDR3 in DNA: TGCGCCAGCAGCTTGACAGGGATGATCTCTGGGGCCAACGTCCTGACTTTC.

This clone was detected once. V and J are TRBV5-1 and TRBJ2-7; 7 bases match TRBD2. The CDR3 has 13 amino acids. V lost 4 bases and J lost 3; bases outside the gene matches: 4. Germline CDR1 is SGHRS and CDR2 is YFSETQ. CDR3 DNA: TGCGCCAGCAGCGTCGGACTAGACTACGAGCAGTACTTC. This sequence encodes CASSVGLDYEQYF. The complete variable domain, with remaining parts taken from reference TRBV5-1 and TRBJ2-7, reads KAGVTQTPRYLIKTRGQQVTLSCSPISGHRSVSWYQQTPGQGLQFLFEYFSETQRNKGNFPGRFSGRQFSNSRSEMNVSTLELGDSALYLCASSVGLDYEQYFGPGTRLTVT.

This chain links TRBV2 with TRBJ1-4; 9 bases match TRBD1. The CDR3 has 13 amino acids. Trimming cost V 9 bases and J 6 bases; bases outside gene matches: 5. Germline V CDR1 and CDR2: SNHLY, FYNNEI. The CDR3 is CARRDREDEKLFF. The CDR3 nucleotides read TGTGCCAGAAGGGACAGGGAGGATGAAAAACTGTTTTTT.

This chain joins TRBV4-3 and TRBJ1-1; 8 bases are shared with TRBD1. CDR3 size: 15 residues. J was trimmed by 1 base and V by 3 bases; bases with no gene match: 4. Germline CDR1 LGHNA, CDR2 YSLEER. The chain's CDR3 is CASSHADRGNTEAFF. In nucleotides, the CDR3 is TGCGCCAGCAGCCACGCTGACAGGGGGAACACTGAAGCTTTCTTT.

V and J are TRBV15 and TRBJ2-7; 10 bases match TRBD1. CDR1 LNHNV and CDR2 YYDKDF come from the germline V gene (reference sequence). The junction had 3 bases not matched to a gene; V was cut back by 1 base and J by 6 bases. The CDR3 covers 14 residues. The CDR3 sequence is CATSRAGTGVEQYF. The CDR3 nucleotides read TGTGCCACCAGCAGAGCTGGGACAGGGGTCGAGCAGTACTTC.

This chain links TRBV11-3 with TRBJ2-7; 7 bases fit TRBD1. Losses at the gene ends were 5 bases for V and 4 bases for J; bases not matched to a gene: 5. The CDR3 has 13 residues. Germline values: CDR1 SGHNT, CDR2 YENEEA. Here the CDR3 reads CASSPQGFYEQYF. The CDR3 coding sequence is TGTGCCAGCAGCCCACAGGGGTTTTACGAGCAGTACTTC.

The rearrangement links TRBV19 to TRBJ1-3, with D possibly matching TRBD1 (5 bases). The germline V gene has CDR1 LNHDA and CDR2 SQIVND (reference sequence). V lost 6 bases and J lost 0, with 9 bases in between. This CDR3 region has 14 residues. Here the CDR3 DNA reads TGTGCCAGTAGAGGGGCAGCCTCTGGAAACACCATATATTTT. Residues: CASRGAASGNTIYF. Full variable domain (remainder filled in from reference TRBV19 and TRBJ1-3): DGGITQSPKYLFRKEGQNVTLSCEQNLNHDAMYWYRQDPGQGLRLIYYSQIVNDFQKGDIAEGYSVSREKKESFPLTVTSAQKNPTAFYLCASRGAASGNTIYFGEGSWLTVV.

V is TRBV27 and J is TRBJ2-5; D might be TRBD1 (6 bases). The CDR3 consists of 16 residues. Trimming removed 2 bases at V and 2 bases at J, with 15 bases between. The germline CDR1 and CDR2 sequences are MNHEY and SMNVEV (reference sequence). The CDR3 protein is CASSLSRRTDQETQYF. DNA for the CDR3: TGTGCCAGCAGTTTAAGCCGCCGGACAGATCAAGAGACCCAGTACTTC.

The chain couples TRBV19 to TRBJ1-5; 9 bases map to TRBD1. The germline gives CDR1 LNHDA, CDR2 SQIVND (reference sequence). V lost 3 bases, J lost 2 bases, and 5 bases stayed unmatched. This CDR3 region has 16 residues. The CDR3, as DNA: TGTGCCAGTAGTATTCGCCGGGACAGGGGCAATCAGCCCCAGCATTTT. Translating it yields CASSIRRDRGNQPQHF.

V is TRBV6-5 and J is TRBJ1-1; D may be TRBD1 (6 bases). This CDR3 is 14 amino acids long. Germline V CDR1 and CDR2: MNHEY, SVGAGI. Trimming left V 6 bases short and J 1 base short, with 12 bases between. The CDR3 loop is CASRRGTRNTEAFF. For the CDR3, the DNA is TGTGCCAGCAGGAGGGGGACCCGGAACACTGAAGCTTTCTTT.

The chain has TRBV5-4 and TRBJ2-7; TRBD1 agrees at 7 bases. With 2 bases clipped from V and 3 bases from J, the junction kept 2 bases outside the gene matches. The CDR3 contains 13 residues. Germline values: CDR1 SGHNT, CDR2 YYREEE (reference sequence). This CDR3 reads CASSFTGVYEQYF. CDR3 in DNA: TGTGCCAGCAGCTTTACAGGGGTCTACGAGCAGTACTTC.

The chain couples TRBV30 to TRBJ2-1; D unclear. Trimming stripped 2 bases from V and 6 bases from J, with 14 bases between. The length of the CDR3 is 14 residues. Per the germline V gene, CDR1 is GTSNPN and CDR2 is SVGIG (reference sequence). The CDR3 protein is CAWSSPLWSNEQFF. As DNA, the CDR3 is TGTGCCTGGAGTAGCCCCCTGTGGAGCAATGAGCAGTTCTTC.

The chain employs TRBV19 and TRBJ1-5, with TRBD1 matching over 8 bases. Germline V lookup: CDR1 LNHDA, CDR2 SQIVND (reference sequence). This CDR3 has 15 amino acids. Trimming at V came to 1 base and at J to 5 bases, leaving 4 bases not matched to a gene. CDR3 region: CASSIGTGLYQPQHF. CDR3 coding DNA: TGTGCCAGTAGTATAGGGACAGGGCTTTATCAGCCCCAGCATTTT.